This T cell receptor (beta chain) appears in the sequencing data of a study of CD8 T cells in ankylosing spondylitis. Study-level results: According to the report, clones linked to the disease were significantly enriched in matched synovial fluid samples taken from ankylosing spondylitis patients. What appeared characteristic of ankylosing spondylitis blood was a TCR beta motif of eight highly homologous variants.

TCRdb ran MiXCR on the 5' RACE reads and lists one entry per CDR3 protein. The data contain under 450,000 distinct CDR3 sequences, 20% to 25% of them singletons. About this clonotype: Its matching antigen is unknown.

The germline V gene has CDR1 SQVTM and CDR2 ANQGSEA. The V and J ends lost 3 bases and 3 bases respectively, with 12 bases between them. The CDR3 is made up of 14 amino acids. The receptor comes from a male donor with ankylosing spondylitis or in good health (not recorded which). The V and J genes are TRBV29-1 and TRBJ2-4; no clear D gene. Material: blood, either unsorted or a sorted T cell fraction (not recorded which). CDR3: CSVEPDLDKNIQYF. In DNA, the CDR3 is TGCAGCGTTGAGCCAGATCTGGACAAAAACATTCAGTACTTC.